This TCR beta chain is from a study of cytomegalovirus exposure and HLA in healthy donors. Germline lookup yields CDR1 SGHRS and CDR2 YFSETQ. The CDR3 runs 14 residues. Trimming pared 0 bases from V and 1 base from J, leaving 7 bases between. TCRdb keeps only in-frame clones here, not all; method: immunoSEQ multiplex PCR. Of around 200,000 clones in the sample, 80% to 85% were seen once. Study observations and caveats: Most TCR sequences showed up rarely, but some public TCRs showed up in many donors. Investigators reported approximately 150 TCR beta chains as tied to cytomegalovirus. Reported performance of the classifier showed diagnosis of cytomegalovirus status with high specificity and sensitivity.

Remarks on this clone: Its cognate antigen is unknown.

The donors belonged to the roughly 110-subject validation cohort, separate from the roughly 650-subject first cohort. What was sequenced was PBMCs. The sequence was collected from a woman between 25 and 40 years old in good health and CMV-seronegative. The chain is built from TRBV5-1 and TRBJ2-5; D is ambiguous. The DNA for the CDR3 is TGCGCCAGCAGCTTGGCATACAGCCAAGAGACCCAGTACTTC. This translates into CASSLAYSQETQYF.